This section outlines one T cell receptor (beta chain) sequence together with its context. The antigen remains undetermined. The sample originates from a study of shared clonotypes between healthy human individuals. About the research overall: Each donor contributed plates that comprised three CD4 naive, three CD4 memory, two CD8 naive and one CD8 memory. Study outcomes and limitations: Naive CD4 clonotype sharing across several donors was 4% to 5%. Compared with clonotypes that all four donors shared, non-shared clonotypes had lower generation probabilities.

Several immunoSEQ plates received, in even portions, the genomic DNA of each subset. Generated by immunoSEQ multiplex PCR, the TCRdb table keeps only in-frame clones and is missing some. The sample lists about 1.5 million clones; around 98% were seen once. What was sequenced was naive CD4+ T cells sorted from blood. Subset defined: CD45RA+ positively selected. The source of this sequence is a man younger than 45 in good health.

The CDR3 DNA reads TGTGCCAACCCAGACAGGGCCGGTCACGAGCAGTACTTC. Translating it yields CANPDRAGHEQYF. V usage is TRBV27 and J usage is TRBJ2-7; 7 positions agree with TRBD1. Germline loops: CDR1 MNHEY, CDR2 SMNVEV (reference sequence). The CDR3 extends over 13 amino acids. The trim removed 10 bases at V and 5 bases at J, leaving 11 bases unmatched.